The clone carrying this T cell receptor beta chain was detected once. This entry comes from a study of blood T cell repertoires in COVID-19. Study-wide background: COVID-19 samples, acute and convalescent, were from the United States, Italy and Spain. Nucleic acid was either cDNA or gDNA, and it came from T cells, B-cell-depleted T cells, or PBMCs.

The germline gives CDR1 KGHDR, CDR2 SFDVKD. The V gene lost 4 bases and the J gene lost 4 bases, with 10 bases spanning the gap. The CDR3 is 13 residues long. Patients at the Seattle site were enrolled during active infection and followed longitudinally. Measured with immunoSEQ multiplex PCR; TCRdb has only the in-frame clones, and not every one. The data contain 150,000 to 200,000 clones, about 81% of them singletons. Sequencing was performed on peripheral blood. The receptor's source is a woman aged 80 or older with COVID-19, enrolled during active disease. The chain employs TRBV24-1 and TRBJ2-7, with D perhaps matching TRBD1 (5 bases). The CDR3 coding sequence is TGTGCCACCAGTGAGGGGCCCCGATACGAGCAGTACTTC. It is translated as CATSEGPRYEQYF.